The clone carrying this T cell receptor (beta chain) was picked up a small number of times. What it binds is not known. Via the markers CD45RO/CCR7/CD25/CD127/CD95/CD27, stem cell-like memory, regulatory, central memory and naive CD4+ cells were sorted. V lost 2 bases and J lost 4; bases outside the gene matches: 4. CDR3 length equals 14 residues. Germline CDR1 and CDR2: KGHSY and FQNENV. Expressed TCRB transcripts were sequenced because the isolated RNA had all been reverse transcribed beforehand. About 3.4 million reads on average were seen across naive, central memory and regulatory T cell samples. Clones were sequenced by immunoSEQ multiplex PCR, and TCRdb holds only the in-frame ones, with some missing. Of 600,000 to 700,000 clones in the sample, 9.5% to 15% were seen once. The data belong to a study of beta chain features in type 1 diabetes. Points from the study as a whole: Type 1 diabetes patients had moderately but significantly shorter TCRB CDR3s in all four CD4+ subsets.

Sequenced input: naive CD4+ T cells from blood. The rearrangement links TRBV16 to TRBJ1-1; 7 bases fit TRBD1. The clonotype originates from a man aged 25-45 years with type 1 diabetes. The CDR3 sequence: CASSQRQGGTEAFF. The CDR3 DNA reads TGTGCCAGCAGCCAAAGACAGGGAGGCACTGAAGCTTTCTTT.